Included here is one TCR beta chain sequence, with context. Time point denoted: pre-treatment sample, taken before nivolumab and TIL therapy. Tumor tissue came from excised metastases, mostly pleural nodules or supraclavicular lymph nodes. Tumor harvest preceded PD-1/PD-L1 blockade, followed by nivolumab treatment. Patients were adults with stage 4 NSCLC. These data originate in a study of TIL therapy for anti-PD-1-resistant metastatic lung cancer. Study context: Median tumor PD-L1 proportion score was about 6.6%. Most patients had lung adenocarcinoma; a handful of tumors were EGFR-mutant, two ALK-rearranged; half smoked currently or formerly.

The libraries were made with immunoSEQ v3. Profiling relied on immunoSEQ multiplex PCR, and the TCRdb table lists in-frame clones only, not all of them. The sample includes about 26,000 clones, less than 65% of them seen just once. CDR1 and CDR2 from the germline V gene are WNHNN and SYGVQD (reference sequence). CDR3 length: 13 amino acids. V was pared by 6 bases and J by 1 base, with 9 bases between. The receptor was derived from a woman aged 30 to 85 with non-small cell lung cancer. The sequencing used tumor tissue, collected at baseline. V is TRBV10-1 and J is TRBJ1-1; D is ambiguous. The CDR3 bases are TGCGCCAGCAGCTATGTCACGAACACTGAAGCTTTCTTT. It translates to CASSYVTNTEAFF.